These 18 T cell receptor beta chains originate from one sample sequenced in a study of persistence of HIV-infected CD4 T cells. Nonspecific anti-CD3/anti-CD28 bead stimulation represents the broad CD4+ T cell repertoire. Sorting of responding CD4+ T cells relied on upregulated CD40 ligand together with CD69. This was the immunoSEQ version 4 assay in survey mode. This table comes from immunoSEQ multiplex PCR, and its TCRdb copy is limited to in-frame clones, with some not included. The repertoire includes about 45,000 clones, 80% to 95% of them detected once, and 1.5% to 2% sits in the top ten. These receptors' targets are unknown. The specimen was CD4+ T cells sorted from PBMCs after approximately 20-hour stimulation, collected from a patient who received antiretroviral therapy. These receptors originate from an adult man with HIV who was CMV-seropositive.

The genes are TRBV6-2 or TRBV6-3 and TRBJ2-4; 8 bases map to TRBD1. Germline CDR1 MNHEY, CDR2 SVGEGT. The CDR3 length is 17 residues. Unmatched junction bases numbered 7, after V lost 2 bases and J lost 1 base. The DNA for the CDR3 is TGTGCCAGCAGTTACGGGGGGACAGGAAATGCCAAAAACATTCAGTACTTC. This sequence encodes CASSYGGTGNAKNIQYF.

The chain joins TRBV30 to TRBJ2-1; TRBD1 matches at 7 bases. Germline V gene data show CDR1 as GTSNPN and CDR2 as SVGIG (reference sequence). With V trimmed by 0 bases and J by 0 bases, 17 bases remained unmatched. This CDR3 has 20 amino acids. The CDR3 coding sequence is TGTGCCTGGAGTGTTTTCCGTTGGGGACCCGGGACAGTCTCCTACAATGAGCAGTTCTTC. The encoded protein is CAWSVFRWGPGTVSYNEQFF.

The V and J genes are TRBV27 and TRBJ1-2; tentative D call: TRBD1 (6 bases). The CDR3 has 16 residues. Trimming removed 6 bases from V and 4 bases from J, with 21 bases in between. Germline lookup yields CDR1 MNHEY and CDR2 SMNVEV (reference sequence). The CDR3 loop is CASSPGQTSLIYGYTF. CDR3 nucleotides: TGTGCCAGCAGCCCAGGACAGACAAGCCTCATCTATGGCTACACCTTC.

The chain links TRBV28 to TRBJ1-4; 10 nucleotides align to TRBD1. CDR3 length: 14 amino acids. In germline, CDR1 is MDHEN, CDR2 SYDVKM. The V and J ends lost 6 bases and 8 bases, in that order; junction bases with no gene match: 6. The CDR3 nucleotides are TGTGCCAGCAGCCCCGGGACAGGGGACGAAAAACTGTTTTTT. Protein sequence: CASSPGTGDEKLFF.

The rearrangement links TRBV5-1 to TRBJ2-1, with D perhaps TRBD1 (5 bases). The CDR3 runs 15 residues. From germline, CDR1 is SGHRS and CDR2 YFSETQ. Trimming removed 1 base from V and 9 bases from J, with 17 bases in between. Written as DNA, the CDR3 is TGCGCCAGCAGCTTGCAAGGGGTTGATTTGGGTGAGCAGTTCTTC. It yields the protein CASSLQGVDLGEQFF.

The V gene is TRBV7-8, the J gene TRBJ2-7; possible D gene TRBD1, 6 bases. V was shortened by 2 bases and J by 2 bases, with 19 bases between the two germline ends. This CDR3 has 17 amino acids. CDR1 SGHVS and CDR2 FQNEAQ come from the germline V gene. CDR3 DNA: TGTGCCAGCAGCTTATTAGGCAGGGGAAATTTGGCCTACGAGCAGTACTTC. This sequence encodes CASSLLGRGNLAYEQYF.

V is TRBV11-2 and J is TRBJ2-1, with 10 bases that match TRBD2. The CDR3 runs 13 residues. Trimming at V came to 8 bases and at J to 3 bases, leaving 1 base not matched to a gene. Germline CDR1 SGHAT, CDR2 FQNNGV. The DNA of the CDR3 is TGTGCCAGCCAGCGGGGGGGCTACAATGAGCAGTTCTTC. It translates to CASQRGGYNEQFF. The whole variable domain, remainder taken from reference TRBV11-2 and TRBJ2-1, is EAGVAQSPRYKIIEKRQSVAFWCNPISGHATLYWYQQILGQGPKLLIQFQNNGVVDDSQLPKDRFSAERLKGVDSTLKIQPAKLEDSAVYLCASQRGGYNEQFFGPGTRLTVL.

V is TRBV11-2 and J is TRBJ2-3; TRBD1 matches 10 bases. V lost 5 bases and J lost 6; bases outside the gene matches: 17. The CDR3 has 18 residues. Germline V lookup: CDR1 SGHAT, CDR2 FQNNGV. Here the CDR3 DNA reads TGTGCCAGCAGCCCGGAGTGGTGGGACAGGGGTCCGAGGGATACGCAGTATTTT. It specifies CASSPEWWDRGPRDTQYF.

The chain combines TRBV5-1 with TRBJ2-7; TRBD2 aligns across 9 bases. The V gene's germline CDR1 is SGHRS and CDR2 YFSETQ. The ends lost 0 bases at V and 3 bases at J; junction bases unmatched: 7. The CDR3 covers 16 residues. CDR3: CASSLDFGTSIYEQYF. The CDR3 DNA reads as TGCGCCAGCAGCTTGGATTTCGGGACTAGCATCTACGAGCAGTACTTC. The variable domain in full, completed from reference TRBV5-1 and TRBJ2-7, reads KAGVTQTPRYLIKTRGQQVTLSCSPISGHRSVSWYQQTPGQGLQFLFEYFSETQRNKGNFPGRFSGRQFSNSRSEMNVSTLELGDSALYLCASSLDFGTSIYEQYFGPGTRLTVT.

CDR3 sequence reads: CASSQGQQGRYGYTF. The CDR3, as DNA: TGCGCCAGCAGCCAGGGACAGCAAGGAAGGTATGGCTACACCTTC. The rearrangement joins TRBV5-1 to TRBJ1-2; 7 bases match TRBD1. The CDR3 length is 15 residues. V lost 4 bases, J lost 5 bases, and 11 bases stayed unmatched. The germline V gene has CDR1 SGHRS and CDR2 YFSETQ.

J is TRBJ1-5 and V is TRBV6-6; D unresolved. The ends were cut back, 0 bases at V and 1 base at J, with 10 bases in the middle. The length of the CDR3 is 16 residues. Per germline, CDR1 MNHNY and CDR2 SVGAGI (reference sequence). The CDR3 DNA is TGTGCCAGCAGTTACTCGGGCAGTCAAAGCAATCAGCCCCAGCATTTT. Translating it yields CASSYSGSQSNQPQHF.

CDR3: CATSERRGARTDTQYF. CDR3 DNA sequence: TGTGCCACCAGTGAACGCCGGGGGGCACGCACAGATACGCAGTATTTT. The chain joins TRBV24-1 to TRBJ2-3; weak D call: TRBD2 (7 bases). Trimming took off 4 bases at V and 1 base at J, with 14 bases between the two ends. Germline V gene data show CDR1 as KGHDR and CDR2 as SFDVKD. The CDR3 extends over 16 amino acids.

The J gene is TRBJ2-2, the V gene TRBV5-1; weak D call: TRBD1 (5 bases). Germline lookup yields CDR1 SGHRS and CDR2 YFSETQ. The CDR3 runs 15 residues. V was shortened by 1 base and J by 3 bases, with 10 bases between the two germline ends. CDR3 bases: TGCGCCAGCAGCTTGAGGGGTTTAGACACCGGGGAGCTGTTTTTT. Translating it yields CASSLRGLDTGELFF.

The chain combines TRBV7-6 with TRBJ1-1, with no clear D. V was pared by 5 bases and J by 2 bases, with 15 bases between. CDR3 length equals 15 residues. From germline, CDR1 is SGHVS and CDR2 FNYEAQ. This CDR3 reads CASSLTTDYNTEAFF. In DNA, the CDR3 is TGTGCCAGCAGCCTGACGACCGATTATAACACTGAAGCTTTCTTT.

The chain links TRBV6-5 to TRBJ2-2, with D tentatively TRBD2 (5 bases). Germline CDR1 reads MNHEY; CDR2 reads SVGAGI. This CDR3 has 15 amino acids. The V end lost 6 bases, the J end lost 7 bases, and 18 bases lay between the germline ends. The CDR3 is CASSRRWVEGGELFF. In DNA form, the CDR3 reads TGTGCCAGCAGCCGCAGATGGGTCGAGGGCGGGGAGCTGTTTTTT.

The CDR3 loop is CASSLIGNREAGNTIYF. In DNA form, the CDR3 reads TGTGCCAGCAGTTTAATTGGGAACAGGGAGGCTGGAAACACCATATATTTT. The rearrangement uses TRBV28 and TRBJ1-3; possible D gene TRBD1, 6 bases. Looked up from germline, CDR1 is MDHEN and CDR2 is SYDVKM. The CDR3 contains 17 residues. Trimming pared 2 bases from V and 2 bases from J, leaving 16 bases between.

The V and J genes are TRBV5-1 and TRBJ2-6; 9 bases are shared with TRBD1. The CDR3 length is 16 residues. With V trimmed by 4 bases and J by 4 bases, 6 bases remained unmatched. CDR1 is SGHRS and CDR2 is YFSETQ in the germline V gene. CDR3 residues: CASSGRDREGANVLTF. CDR3 nucleotides: TGCGCCAGCAGCGGTAGGGACAGGGAAGGGGCCAACGTCCTGACTTTC. Supplemented by reference TRBV5-1 and TRBJ2-6, the full variable domain reads KAGVTQTPRYLIKTRGQQVTLSCSPISGHRSVSWYQQTPGQGLQFLFEYFSETQRNKGNFPGRFSGRQFSNSRSEMNVSTLELGDSALYLCASSGRDREGANVLTFGAGSRLTVL.

Only one count was recorded for this clone. The gene calls are TRBV5-1 and TRBJ2-3; D is possibly TRBD1 or TRBD2 (5 bases each). Germline lookup yields CDR1 SGHRS and CDR2 YFSETQ. The germline V and J ends were trimmed by 0 bases and 4 bases, with 15 bases remaining between them. The CDR3 sequence is 16 residues long. Here the CDR3 DNA reads TGCGCCAGCAGCTTGGCAGGGAGTGGTCCCGCAGATACGCAGTATTTT. It encodes CASSLAGSGPADTQYF.